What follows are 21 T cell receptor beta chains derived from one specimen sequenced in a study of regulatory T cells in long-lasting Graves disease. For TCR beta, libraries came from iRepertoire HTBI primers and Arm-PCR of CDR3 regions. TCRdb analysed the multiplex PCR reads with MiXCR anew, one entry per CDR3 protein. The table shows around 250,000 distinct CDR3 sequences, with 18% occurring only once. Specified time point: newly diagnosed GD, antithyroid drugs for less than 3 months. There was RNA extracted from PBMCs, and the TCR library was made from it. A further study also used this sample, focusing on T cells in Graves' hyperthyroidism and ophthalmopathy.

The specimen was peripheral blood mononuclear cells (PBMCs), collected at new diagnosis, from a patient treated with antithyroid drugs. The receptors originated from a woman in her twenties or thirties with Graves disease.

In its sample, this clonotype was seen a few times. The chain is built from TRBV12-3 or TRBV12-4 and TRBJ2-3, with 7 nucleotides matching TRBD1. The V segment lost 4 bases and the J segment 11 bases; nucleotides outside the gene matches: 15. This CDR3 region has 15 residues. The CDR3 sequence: CASSSRQGPGPQQYF. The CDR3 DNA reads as TGTGCCAGCAGTTCGAGACAGGGCCCAGGACCTCAGCAGTATTTT.

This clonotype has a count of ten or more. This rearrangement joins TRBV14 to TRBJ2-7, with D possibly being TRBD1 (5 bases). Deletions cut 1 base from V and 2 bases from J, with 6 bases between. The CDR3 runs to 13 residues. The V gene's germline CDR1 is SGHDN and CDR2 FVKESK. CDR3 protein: CASSQGGAYEQYF. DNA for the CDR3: TGTGCCAGCAGCCAAGGGGGCGCCTACGAGCAGTACTTC. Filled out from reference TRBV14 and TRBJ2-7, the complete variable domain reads EAGVTQFPSHSVIEKGQTVTLRCDPISGHDNLYWYRRVMGKEIKFLLHFVKESKQDESGMPNNRFLAERTGGTYSTLKVQPAELEDSGVYFCASSQGGAYEQYFGPGTRLTVT.

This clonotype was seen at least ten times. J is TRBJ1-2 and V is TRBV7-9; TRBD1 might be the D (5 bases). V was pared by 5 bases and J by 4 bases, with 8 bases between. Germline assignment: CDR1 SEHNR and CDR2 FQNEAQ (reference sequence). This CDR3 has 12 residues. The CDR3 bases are TGTGCCAGCAGCAGGGACCTCTATGGCTACACCTTC. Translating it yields CASSRDLYGYTF.

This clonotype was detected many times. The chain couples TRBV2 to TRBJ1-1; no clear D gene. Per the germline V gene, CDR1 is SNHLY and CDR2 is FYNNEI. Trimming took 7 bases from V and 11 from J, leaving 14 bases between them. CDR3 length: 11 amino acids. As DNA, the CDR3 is TGTGCCAGCACCCTGCGGGGAGGCGCTTTCTTT. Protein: CASTLRGGAFF. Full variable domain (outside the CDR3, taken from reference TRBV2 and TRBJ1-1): EPEVTQTPSHQVTQMGQEVILRCVPISNHLYFYWYRQILGQKVEFLVSFYNNEISEKSEIFDDQFSVERPDGSNFTLKIRSTKLEDSAMYFCASTLRGGAFFGQGTRLTVV.

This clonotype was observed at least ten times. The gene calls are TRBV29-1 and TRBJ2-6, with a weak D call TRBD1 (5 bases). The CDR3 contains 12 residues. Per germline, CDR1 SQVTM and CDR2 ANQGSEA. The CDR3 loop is CAGFSGANVLTF. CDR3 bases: TGCGCAGGGTTCTCTGGGGCCAACGTCCTGACTTTC.

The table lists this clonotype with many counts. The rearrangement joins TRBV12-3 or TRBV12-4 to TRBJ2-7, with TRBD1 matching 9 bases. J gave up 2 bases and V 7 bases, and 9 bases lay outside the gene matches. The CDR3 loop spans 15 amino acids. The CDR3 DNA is TGTGCCAGCACCTGGGGACAGGGTGGCGCCTACGAGCAGTACTTC. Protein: CASTWGQGGAYEQYF.

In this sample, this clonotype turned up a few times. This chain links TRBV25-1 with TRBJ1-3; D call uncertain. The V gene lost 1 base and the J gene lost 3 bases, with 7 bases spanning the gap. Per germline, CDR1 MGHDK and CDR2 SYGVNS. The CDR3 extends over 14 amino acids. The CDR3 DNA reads TGTGCCAGCAGTGAATTGACAATTGGAAACACCATATATTTT. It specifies CASSELTIGNTIYF.

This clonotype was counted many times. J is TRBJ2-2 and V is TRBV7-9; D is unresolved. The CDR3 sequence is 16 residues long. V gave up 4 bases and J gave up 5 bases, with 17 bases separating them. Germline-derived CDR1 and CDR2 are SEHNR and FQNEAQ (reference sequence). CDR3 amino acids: CASSSPLMAVTGELFF. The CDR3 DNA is TGTGCCAGCAGCTCTCCCTTAATGGCGGTAACCGGGGAGCTGTTTTTT.

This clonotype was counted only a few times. The CDR3 reads CATWDRVLYGYTF. CDR3 bases: TGTGCCACCTGGGACCGCGTGCTCTATGGCTACACCTTC. The V gene is TRBV19, the J gene TRBJ1-2; D possibly corresponds to TRBD1 (5 bases). Trimming stripped 10 bases from V and 4 bases from J, with 16 bases between. CDR3 length equals 13 residues. Germline CDR1 reads LNHDA; CDR2 reads SQIVND (reference sequence).

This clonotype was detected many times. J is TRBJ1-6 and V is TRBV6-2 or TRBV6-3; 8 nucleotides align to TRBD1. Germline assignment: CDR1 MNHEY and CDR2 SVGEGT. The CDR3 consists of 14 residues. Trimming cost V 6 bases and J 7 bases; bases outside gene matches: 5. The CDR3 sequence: CASRDRARNSPLHF. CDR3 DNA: TGTGCCAGCAGGGACAGGGCCCGCAATTCACCCCTCCACTTT.

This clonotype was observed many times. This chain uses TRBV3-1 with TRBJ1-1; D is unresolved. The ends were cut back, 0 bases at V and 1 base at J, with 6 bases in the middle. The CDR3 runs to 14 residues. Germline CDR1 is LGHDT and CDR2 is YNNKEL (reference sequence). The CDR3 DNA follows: TGTGCCAGCAGCCAAGACAGGAGGAACACTGAAGCTTTCTTT. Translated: CASSQDRRNTEAFF.

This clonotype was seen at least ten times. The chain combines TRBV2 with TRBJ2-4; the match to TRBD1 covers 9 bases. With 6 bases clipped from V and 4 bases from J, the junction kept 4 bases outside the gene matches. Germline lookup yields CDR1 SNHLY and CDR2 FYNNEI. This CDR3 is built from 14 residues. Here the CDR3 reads CASRAGTGKNIQYF. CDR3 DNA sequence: TGTGCCAGCAGGGCCGGGACAGGGAAAAACATTCAGTACTTC.

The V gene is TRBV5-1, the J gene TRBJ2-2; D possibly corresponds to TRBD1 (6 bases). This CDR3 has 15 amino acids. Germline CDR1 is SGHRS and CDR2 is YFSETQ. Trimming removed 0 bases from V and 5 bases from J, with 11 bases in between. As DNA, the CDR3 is TGCGCCAGCAGCTTGGGGGCAGGGGATACCGGGGAGCTGTTTTTT. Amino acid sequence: CASSLGAGDTGELFF.

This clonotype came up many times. As DNA, the CDR3 is TGTGCCAGCACCAAACCGGACGGTGATCTCGCTTTCTTT. Protein sequence: CASTKPDGDLAFF. The chain employs TRBV7-2 and TRBJ1-1; no reliable D call. The germline CDR1 and CDR2 sequences are SGHTA and FQGNSA. V lost 7 bases to trimming and J lost 11 bases, with 20 bases between them. The CDR3 is 13 residues long.

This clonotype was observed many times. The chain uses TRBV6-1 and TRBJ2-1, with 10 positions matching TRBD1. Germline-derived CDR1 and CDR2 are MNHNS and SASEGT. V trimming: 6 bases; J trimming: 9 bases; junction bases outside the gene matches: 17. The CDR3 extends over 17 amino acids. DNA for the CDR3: TGTGCCAGCAGGATACGGATAGGCGTGGGACAGGGGAGTGAGCAGTTCTTC. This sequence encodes CASRIRIGVGQGSEQFF.

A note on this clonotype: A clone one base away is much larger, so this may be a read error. CDR3 sequence (DNA): TGTGCCAGCAGTCGGGCCCACAACGACGGCTTAGGCTACACCTTC. Protein: CASSRAHNDGLGYTF. V usage is TRBV6-1 and J usage is TRBJ1-2; D gene uncertain. The germline V gene has CDR1 MNHNS and CDR2 SASEGT. CDR3 length: 15 amino acids. Trimming left V 5 bases short and J 8 bases short, with 21 bases between.

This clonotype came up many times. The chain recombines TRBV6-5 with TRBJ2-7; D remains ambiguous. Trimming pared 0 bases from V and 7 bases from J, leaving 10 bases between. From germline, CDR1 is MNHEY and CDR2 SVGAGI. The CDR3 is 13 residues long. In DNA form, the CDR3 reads TGTGCCAGCAGTTACTCGAGCTCACGGGAGCAGTACTTC. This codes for CASSYSSSREQYF.

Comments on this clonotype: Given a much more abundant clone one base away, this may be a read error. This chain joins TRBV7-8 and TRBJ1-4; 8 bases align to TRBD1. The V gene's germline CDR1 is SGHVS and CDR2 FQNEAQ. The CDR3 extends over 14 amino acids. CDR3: CASSATGGVEKPFF. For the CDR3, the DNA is TGTGCCAGCAGCGCTACAGGGGGAGTTGAAAAACCGTTTTTT.

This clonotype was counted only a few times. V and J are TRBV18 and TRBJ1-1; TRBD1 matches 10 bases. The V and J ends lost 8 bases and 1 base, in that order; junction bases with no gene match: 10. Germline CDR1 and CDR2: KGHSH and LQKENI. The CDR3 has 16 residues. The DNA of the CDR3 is TGTGCCAGCGCTAGAGGGACAGGGGAAGGGAACACTGAAGCTTTCTTT. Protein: CASARGTGEGNTEAFF.

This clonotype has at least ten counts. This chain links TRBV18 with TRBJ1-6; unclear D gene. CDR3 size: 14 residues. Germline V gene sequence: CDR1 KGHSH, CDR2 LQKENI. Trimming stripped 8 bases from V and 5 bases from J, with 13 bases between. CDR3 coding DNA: TGTGCCAGCAGCTTAGGGCAGAATAATTCACCCCTCCACTTT. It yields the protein CASSLGQNNSPLHF.

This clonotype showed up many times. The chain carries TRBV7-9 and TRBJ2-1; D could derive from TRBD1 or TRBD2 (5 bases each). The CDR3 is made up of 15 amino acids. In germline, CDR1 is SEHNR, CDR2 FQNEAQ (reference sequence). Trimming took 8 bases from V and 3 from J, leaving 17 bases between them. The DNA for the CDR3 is TGTGCCAGCTCCGAGGGGCAGTCACTCTACAATGAGCAGTTCTTC. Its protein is CASSEGQSLYNEQFF. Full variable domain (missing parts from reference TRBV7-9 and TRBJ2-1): DTGVSQNPRHKITKRGQNVTFRCDPISEHNRLYWYRQTLGQGPEFLTYFQNEAQLEKSRLLSDRFSAERPKGSFSTLEIQRTEQGDSAMYLCASSEGQSLYNEQFFGPGTRLTVL.